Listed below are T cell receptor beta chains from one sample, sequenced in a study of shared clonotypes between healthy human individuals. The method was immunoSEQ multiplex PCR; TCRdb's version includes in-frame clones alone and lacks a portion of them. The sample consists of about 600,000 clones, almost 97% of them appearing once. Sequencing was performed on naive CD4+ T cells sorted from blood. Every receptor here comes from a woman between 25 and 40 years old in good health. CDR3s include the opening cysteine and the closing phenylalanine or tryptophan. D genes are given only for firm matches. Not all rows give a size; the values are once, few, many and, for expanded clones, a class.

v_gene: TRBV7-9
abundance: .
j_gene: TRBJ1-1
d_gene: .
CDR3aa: CASSLRGDTEAFF
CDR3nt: TGTGCCAGCAGTCTTAGGGGTGACACTGAAGCTTTCTTT

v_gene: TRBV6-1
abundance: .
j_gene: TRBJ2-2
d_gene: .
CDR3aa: CASSEVWGATGELFF
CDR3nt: TGTGCCAGCAGTGAAGTATGGGGAGCCACCGGGGAGCTGTTTTTT

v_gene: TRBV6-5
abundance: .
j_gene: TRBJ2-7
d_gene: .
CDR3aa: CASSYSISGSSYEQYF
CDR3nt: TGTGCCAGCAGTTACTCGATTTCAGGGAGCTCCTACGAGCAGTACTTC

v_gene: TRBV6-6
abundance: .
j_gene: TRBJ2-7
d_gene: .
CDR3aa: CASSLQGRRSSYEQYF
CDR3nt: TGTGCCAGCAGTTTACAGGGCCGACGCAGCTCCTACGAGCAGTACTTC

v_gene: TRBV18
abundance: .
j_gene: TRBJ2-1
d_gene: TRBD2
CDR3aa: CASSPSLAEGNEQFF
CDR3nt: TGTGCCAGCTCACCATCGCTAGCGGAGGGAAATGAGCAGTTCTTC

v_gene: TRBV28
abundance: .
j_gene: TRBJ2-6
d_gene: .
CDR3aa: CASSMRDSLGANVLTF
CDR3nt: TGTGCCAGCAGTATGAGGGATAGTCTCGGGGCCAACGTCCTGACTTTC

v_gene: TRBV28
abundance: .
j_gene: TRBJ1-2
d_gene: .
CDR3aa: CASSFETASVGYTF
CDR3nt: TGTGCCAGCAGTTTCGAGACAGCCTCGGTTGGCTACACCTTC

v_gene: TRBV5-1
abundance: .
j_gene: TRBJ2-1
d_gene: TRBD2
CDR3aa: CASSLLAGGSTSYNEQFF
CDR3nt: TGCGCCAGCAGCCTTCTAGCGGGAGGGTCCACATCCTACAATGAGCAGTTCTTC

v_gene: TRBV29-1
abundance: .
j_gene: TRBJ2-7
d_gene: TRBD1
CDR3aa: CSVEGQGAGSGYEQYF
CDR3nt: TGCAGCGTTGAAGGACAGGGGGCGGGTTCAGGGTACGAGCAGTACTTC

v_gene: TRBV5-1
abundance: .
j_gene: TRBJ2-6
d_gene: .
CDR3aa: CASSPTVGGANVLTF
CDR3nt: TGCGCCAGCAGCCCCACGGTGGGTGGGGCCAACGTCCTGACTTTC

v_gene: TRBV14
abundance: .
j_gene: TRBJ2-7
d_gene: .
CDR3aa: CASSPRTVRSYEQYF
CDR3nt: TGTGCCAGCAGCCCTAGGACAGTTCGCTCCTACGAGCAGTACTTC

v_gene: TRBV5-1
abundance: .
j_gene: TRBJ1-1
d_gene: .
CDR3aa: CASSLAGEDTEAFF
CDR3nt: TGCGCCAGCAGCTTGGCCGGAGAGGACACTGAAGCTTTCTTT

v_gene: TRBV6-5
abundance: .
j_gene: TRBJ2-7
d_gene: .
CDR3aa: CASSVRAYEQYF
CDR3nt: TGTGCCAGCAGTGTCAGGGCCTACGAGCAGTACTTC

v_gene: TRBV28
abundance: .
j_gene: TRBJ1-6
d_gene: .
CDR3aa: CASSHRRGTPLHF
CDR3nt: TGTGCCAGCAGCCACCGTAGGGGGACACCCCTCCACTTT

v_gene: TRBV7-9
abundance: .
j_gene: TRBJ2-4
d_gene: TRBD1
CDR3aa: CASSLAAGGIQYF
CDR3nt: TGTGCCAGCAGCTTAGCTGCAGGGGGCATTCAGTACTTC

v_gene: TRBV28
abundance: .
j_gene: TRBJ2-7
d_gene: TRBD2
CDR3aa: CASRKPGGFYEQYF
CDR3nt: TGTGCCAGCAGAAAGCCGGGAGGCTTCTACGAGCAGTACTTC

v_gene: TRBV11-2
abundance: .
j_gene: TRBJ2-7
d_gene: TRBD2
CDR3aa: CASSSTGTSDLSYEQYF
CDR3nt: TGTGCCAGCAGCTCTACCGGGACTAGCGACCTATCCTACGAGCAGTACTTC

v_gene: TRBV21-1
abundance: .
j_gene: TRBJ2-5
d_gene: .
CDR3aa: CASTSGLGRETQYF
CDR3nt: TGTGCCAGCACCTCGGGGCTGGGCAGGGAGACCCAGTACTTC

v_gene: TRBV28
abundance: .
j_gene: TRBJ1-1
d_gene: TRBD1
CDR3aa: CASWTGPKPAFF
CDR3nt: TGTGCCAGCTGGACAGGGCCTAAACCGGCTTTCTTT

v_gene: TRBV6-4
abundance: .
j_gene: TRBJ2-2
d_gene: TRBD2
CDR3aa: CASSRTSGSNTGELFF
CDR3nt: TGTGCCAGCAGTAGGACTAGCGGGAGTAACACCGGGGAGCTGTTTTTT

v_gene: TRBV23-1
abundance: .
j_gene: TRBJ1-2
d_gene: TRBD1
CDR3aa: CASARAGTGVRGGYTF
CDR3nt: TGCGCCAGCGCACGAGCCGGGACAGGGGTTAGGGGTGGCTACACCTTC

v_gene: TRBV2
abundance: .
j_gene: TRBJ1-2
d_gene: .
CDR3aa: CASRLVSPTNYGYTF
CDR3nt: TGTGCCAGCAGACTGGTCTCCCCGACTAACTATGGCTACACCTTC

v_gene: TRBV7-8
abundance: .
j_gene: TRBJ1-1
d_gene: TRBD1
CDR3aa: CASSTDRLLPEAFF
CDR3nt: TGTGCCAGCAGCACGGACAGGCTACTCCCTGAAGCTTTCTTT

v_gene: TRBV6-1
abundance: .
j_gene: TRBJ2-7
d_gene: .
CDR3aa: CASRVGAFYYEQYF
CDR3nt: TGTGCCAGCAGGGTCGGGGCATTCTACTACGAGCAGTACTTC

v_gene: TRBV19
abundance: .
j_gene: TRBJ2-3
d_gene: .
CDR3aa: CASSAVRTDTQYF
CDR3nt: TGTGCCAGTAGCGCCGTTAGAACAGATACGCAGTATTTT

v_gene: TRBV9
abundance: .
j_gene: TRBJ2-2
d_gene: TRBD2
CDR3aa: CASSVIAGGPRGTGELFF
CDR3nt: TGTGCCAGCAGCGTGATTGCGGGAGGCCCCCGAGGCACCGGGGAGCTGTTTTTT

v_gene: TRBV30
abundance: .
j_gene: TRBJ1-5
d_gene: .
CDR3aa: CAWSVTGNNQPQHF
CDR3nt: TGTGCCTGGAGTGTGACGGGGAACAATCAGCCCCAGCATTTT

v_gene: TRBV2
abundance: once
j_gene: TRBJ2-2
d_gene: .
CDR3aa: CASIVRHTGELFF
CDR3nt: TGTGCCAGCATTGTGAGACACACCGGGGAGCTGTTTTTT

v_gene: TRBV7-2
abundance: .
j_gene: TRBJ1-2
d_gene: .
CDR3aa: CASSLDSNYGYTF
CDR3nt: TGTGCCAGCAGCTTAGACAGTAACTATGGCTACACCTTC

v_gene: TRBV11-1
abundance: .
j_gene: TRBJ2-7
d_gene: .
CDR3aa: CASSLGDYSYEQYF
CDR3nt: TGTGCCAGCAGCTTAGGTGACTACTCCTACGAGCAGTACTTC

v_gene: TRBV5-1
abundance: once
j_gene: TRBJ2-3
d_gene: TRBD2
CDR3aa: CASSLQREDADTQYF
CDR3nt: TGCGCCAGCAGCTTGCAGCGGGAGGACGCAGATACGCAGTATTTT

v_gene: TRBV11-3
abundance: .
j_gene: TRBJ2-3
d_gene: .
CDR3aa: CASSLGAREATDTQYF
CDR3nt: TGTGCCAGCAGCTTAGGGGCGCGGGAAGCCACAGATACGCAGTATTTT

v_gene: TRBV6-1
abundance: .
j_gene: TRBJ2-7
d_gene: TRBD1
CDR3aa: CASRPGQVSYEQYF
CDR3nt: TGTGCCAGCAGACCGGGACAGGTCTCCTACGAGCAGTACTTC

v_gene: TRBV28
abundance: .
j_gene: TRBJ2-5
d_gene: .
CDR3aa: CASSPHGSETQYF
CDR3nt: TGTGCCAGCAGTCCCCACGGGTCGGAGACCCAGTACTTC

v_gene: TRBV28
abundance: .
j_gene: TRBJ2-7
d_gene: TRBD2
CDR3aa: CASSPNSGSITYEQYF
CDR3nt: TGTGCCAGCAGTCCAAATAGCGGGAGCATAACCTACGAGCAGTACTTC

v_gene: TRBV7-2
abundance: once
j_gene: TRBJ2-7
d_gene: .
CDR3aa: CASSKDGYGPGEQYF
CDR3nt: TGTGCCAGCAGCAAAGACGGATACGGGCCGGGGGAGCAGTACTTC

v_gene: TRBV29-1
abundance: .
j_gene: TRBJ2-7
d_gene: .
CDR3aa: CSVFNDGYEQYF
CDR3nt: TGCAGCGTTTTCAACGACGGCTACGAGCAGTACTTC

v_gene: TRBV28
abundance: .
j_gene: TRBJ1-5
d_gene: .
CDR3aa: CASSSGVSNQPQHF
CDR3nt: TGTGCCAGCAGTTCGGGCGTTAGCAATCAGCCCCAGCATTTT

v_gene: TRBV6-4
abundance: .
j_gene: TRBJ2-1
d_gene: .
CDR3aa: CASSATGLNEQFF
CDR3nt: TGTGCCAGCAGTGCGACGGGCCTAAATGAGCAGTTCTTC

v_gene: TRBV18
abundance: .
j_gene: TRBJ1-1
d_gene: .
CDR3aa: CASSPLGVGNTEAFF
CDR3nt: TGTGCCAGCTCACCACTGGGGGTCGGGAACACTGAAGCTTTCTTT

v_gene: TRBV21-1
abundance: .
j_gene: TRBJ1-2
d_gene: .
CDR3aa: CASSKKVPGYTF
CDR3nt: TGTGCCAGCAGCAAAAAAGTACCTGGCTACACCTTC

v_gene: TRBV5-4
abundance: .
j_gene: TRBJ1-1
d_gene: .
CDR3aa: CASSFPEMNTEAFF
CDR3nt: TGTGCCAGCAGCTTTCCAGAGATGAACACTGAAGCTTTCTTT

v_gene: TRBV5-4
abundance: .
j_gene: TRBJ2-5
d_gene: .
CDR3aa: CASSREETQYF
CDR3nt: TGTGCCAGCAGCCGAGAAGAGACCCAGTACTTC

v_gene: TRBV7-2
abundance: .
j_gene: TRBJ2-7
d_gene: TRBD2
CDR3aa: CASSLGLAGSDEQYF
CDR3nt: TGTGCCAGCAGCTTAGGCCTAGCGGGCTCGGACGAGCAGTACTTC

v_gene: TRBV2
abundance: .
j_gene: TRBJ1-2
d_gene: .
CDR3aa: CASTPRETLAYTF
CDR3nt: TGTGCCAGCACCCCCCGGGAGACCTTAGCCTACACCTTC

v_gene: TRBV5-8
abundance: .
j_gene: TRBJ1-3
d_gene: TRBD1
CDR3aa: CASSVGQGSSGNTIYF
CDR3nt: TGTGCCAGCAGCGTCGGACAGGGGAGCTCTGGAAACACCATATATTTT

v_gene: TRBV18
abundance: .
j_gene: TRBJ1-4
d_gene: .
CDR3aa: CASSPGLNEKLFF
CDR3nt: TGTGCCAGCTCCCCGGGCCTTAATGAAAAACTGTTTTTT

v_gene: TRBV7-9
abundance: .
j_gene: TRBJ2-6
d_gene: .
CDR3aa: CASSLIDGAPGANVLTF
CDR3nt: TGTGCCAGCAGCTTAATAGACGGCGCCCCTGGGGCCAACGTCCTGACTTTC

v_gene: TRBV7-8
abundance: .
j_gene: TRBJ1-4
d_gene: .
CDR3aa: CASSSTSGEWGEKLFF
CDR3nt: TGTGCCAGCAGCTCAACTTCGGGGGAGTGGGGTGAAAAACTGTTTTTT

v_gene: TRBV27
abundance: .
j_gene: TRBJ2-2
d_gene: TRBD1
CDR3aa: CASSPSGTGLVGELFF
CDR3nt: TGTGCCAGCAGTCCTTCCGGGACAGGGCTTGTCGGGGAGCTGTTTTTT